What follows are 30 T cell receptor beta chains derived from one specimen sequenced in a study of read filtering for tumor transcriptome and immune sequencing. Molecular barcoded adaptors covering alpha/delta and beta/gamma chains were used on around 400 ng RNA. TCRdb recomputed calls from the reads with MiXCR, one row per CDR3 protein. The table shows approximately 59,000 distinct CDR3 sequences, with around an eighth occurring only once. Sample: a population of CD138-negative cells sorted from bone marrow. The receptors were sampled from a donor aged 40 or older with multiple myeloma.

In its sample, this clonotype was seen many times. The rearrangement uses TRBV4-1 and TRBJ1-5; D perhaps matches TRBD1 (5 bases). The CDR3 is 15 residues long. With 4 bases removed from V and 1 base from J, the gap between germline ends came to 11 bases. Germline V gene data show CDR1 as MGHRA and CDR2 as YSYEKL. The CDR3 DNA reads TGCGCCAGCAGCCCCGTAAGGGGAAGCAATCAGCCCCAGCATTTT. It encodes CASSPVRGSNQPQHF.

This clonotype was seen repeatedly, ten times or more. The chain employs TRBV29-1 and TRBJ1-2; D is perhaps TRBD1 (5 bases). Germline CDR1 SQVTM, CDR2 ANQGSEA. The CDR3 loop spans 12 amino acids. V was shortened by 4 bases and J by 5 bases, with 11 bases between the two germline ends. CDR3 protein: CSVAREFYGYTF. The DNA for the CDR3 is TGCAGCGTTGCCAGGGAATTTTATGGCTACACCTTC.

This clonotype came up a few times. V usage is TRBV5-4 and J usage is TRBJ2-1; unclear D gene. Trimming left V 4 bases short and J 4 bases short, with 6 bases between. There are 12 residues in the CDR3. Germline-derived CDR1 and CDR2 are SGHNT and YYREEE (reference sequence). CDR3 DNA: TGTGCCAGCAGCGCAACATACAATGAGCAGTTCTTC. Encoded protein: CASSATYNEQFF.

This clonotype has a count of ten or more. The chain is built from TRBV20-1 and TRBJ2-7; 7 bases line up with TRBD1. Germline lookup yields CDR1 DFQATT and CDR2 SNEGSKA (reference sequence). The trim removed 6 bases at V and 3 bases at J, leaving 11 bases unmatched. The CDR3 has 14 residues. The CDR3: CSARSPGQLYEQYF. CDR3 in DNA: TGCAGTGCCCGAAGTCCGGGACAGCTCTACGAGCAGTACTTC.

This clonotype was observed many times. The chain uses TRBV28 and TRBJ1-4; TRBD1 agrees at 10 bases. CDR3 size: 14 residues. V trimming: 5 bases; J trimming: 8 bases; junction bases outside the gene matches: 5. Germline V gene lookup returns CDR1 MDHEN and CDR2 SYDVKM. The CDR3 DNA sequence: TGTGCCAGCAGTCCGGGACAGGGGACCGAAAAACTGTTTTTT. This gives the protein CASSPGQGTEKLFF.

This clonotype was recorded many times. The chain is built from TRBV6-5 and TRBJ2-5, with 7 positions matching TRBD1. Germline values: CDR1 MNHEY, CDR2 SVGAGI. There are 15 residues in the CDR3. After removal of 5 bases from V and 5 bases from J, the junction contained 11 bases not matched to a gene. The CDR3 DNA reads TGTGCCAGCAGTCGCACAGGGGTGGGGGCGGAGACCCAGTACTTC. Translated, it gives CASSRTGVGAETQYF.

About this clonotype: Germline and junction disagree at one end, which may indicate a read error. This rearrangement joins TRBV20-1 to TRBJ2-1; D may be TRBD1 (6 bases). Germline V CDR1 and CDR2: DFQATT, SNEGSKA (reference sequence). The length of the CDR3 is 14 residues. In nucleotides, the CDR3 is TGCGGTGCTAGACTCCAGGGGTACTACAGTGAGCAGTTCTTC. This encodes CGARLQGYYSEQFF.

At least ten counts were recorded for this clonotype. The rearrangement uses TRBV6-5 and TRBJ1-5; D ambiguous. The CDR3 has 13 residues. Between the trimmed V and J ends, which lost 0 bases and 6 bases, there was a span of 6 bases. Per the germline V gene, CDR1 is MNHEY and CDR2 is SVGAGI. The DNA for the CDR3 is TGTGCCAGCAGTTACTCATTAACTCAGCCCCAGCATTTT. As protein: CASSYSLTQPQHF.

This clonotype was seen repeatedly, ten times or more. The chain carries TRBV4-1 and TRBJ2-7, with 12 bases fitting TRBD1. The trim removed 7 bases at V and 5 bases at J, leaving 3 bases unmatched. From germline, CDR1 is MGHRA and CDR2 YSYEKL. The CDR3 is made up of 13 amino acids. The CDR3 sequence is CASTGTGGNEQYF. The CDR3 bases are TGCGCCAGCACCGGGACAGGGGGCAACGAGCAGTACTTC.

In regard to this clonotype: A much larger clone differs by one base, so this may be a read error. The CDR3 region is CASSLADPVGGSEAFF. Written as DNA, the CDR3 is TGTGCCAGCAGTTTAGCTGATCCCGTGGGAGGATCTGAAGCTTTCTTT. V gene TRBV12-3 or TRBV12-4 combines with J gene TRBJ1-1; no clear D gene. The CDR3 loop spans 16 amino acids. Between the trimmed V and J ends, which lost 0 bases and 6 bases, there was a span of 17 bases.

This clonotype has at least ten counts. V usage is TRBV20-1 and J usage is TRBJ1-2; 7 nucleotides match TRBD1. Trimming took 1 base from V and 5 from J; bases not matched to a gene: 7. In germline, CDR1 is DFQATT, CDR2 SNEGSKA (reference sequence). The CDR3 length is 14 residues. Here the CDR3 DNA reads TGCAGTGCTAGAGGTCCCGGGACAGAGTATGGCTACACCTTC. Translated, it gives CSARGPGTEYGYTF.

The table lists this clonotype with many counts. The gene calls are TRBV29-1 and TRBJ2-5, with 9 bases aligning to TRBD1. V was pared by 6 bases and J by 4 bases, with 9 bases of the junction left unmatched. The CDR3 length is 14 residues. Germline V gives CDR1 SQVTM, CDR2 ANQGSEA. CDR3: CSVPDRGKGETQYF. The CDR3 region has the DNA TGCAGCGTACCAGACAGGGGGAAGGGAGAGACCCAGTACTTC. The full variable domain, in which reference TRBV29-1 and TRBJ2-5 provide the parts outside the CDR3, is SAVISQKPSRDICQRGTSLTIQCQVDSQVTMMFWYRQQPGQSLTLIATANQGSEATYESGFVIDKFPISRPNLTFSTLTVSNMSPEDSSIYLCSVPDRGKGETQYFGPGTRLLVL.

This clonotype was seen a handful of times. The V and J genes are TRBV3-1 and TRBJ1-2; 9 bases agree with TRBD1. CDR1 and CDR2 from the germline V gene are LGHDT and YNNKEL (reference sequence). CDR3 length: 15 amino acids. Trimming took 6 bases from V and 0 from J; bases not matched to a gene: 5. The CDR3 is CASRRTGGSNYGYTF. DNA for the CDR3: TGTGCCAGCAGGCGAACAGGGGGCTCTAACTATGGCTACACCTTC.

This clonotype was picked up many times. The chain uses TRBV29-1 and TRBJ2-3; D tentatively reads TRBD1 or TRBD2 (6 bases each). With 4 bases removed from V and 4 bases from J, the gap between germline ends came to 15 bases. The germline V gene has CDR1 SQVTM and CDR2 ANQGSEA. This CDR3 region has 14 residues. Here the CDR3 DNA reads TGCAGCGTTGTGGAGTCGGGGGCAGCAGATACGCAGTATTTT. It is translated as CSVVESGAADTQYF.

This clonotype has a count of ten or more. The chain is built from TRBV5-1 and TRBJ1-5; D is undetermined. The CDR3 consists of 16 residues. CDR1 and CDR2 (germline): SGHRS, YFSETQ. The ends were cut back, 6 bases at V and 0 bases at J, with 16 bases in the middle. The CDR3 sequence: CASKLGPPGSNQPQHF. CDR3 DNA: TGCGCCAGCAAGCTCGGCCCCCCGGGTAGCAATCAGCCCCAGCATTTT.

The chain employs TRBV18 and TRBJ1-2; D unresolved. The CDR3 runs to 13 residues. Germline CDR1 reads KGHSH; CDR2 reads LQKENI. Between the trimmed V and J ends, which lost 3 bases and 3 bases, there was a span of 8 bases. The CDR3 DNA is TGTGCCAGCTCACCTGCAGAGGACTATGGCTACACCTTC. It is translated as CASSPAEDYGYTF. Supplemented by reference TRBV18 and TRBJ1-2, the full variable domain reads NAGVMQNPRHLVRRRGQEARLRCSPMKGHSHVYWYRQLPEEGLKFMVYLQKENIIDESGMPKERFSAEFPKEGPSILRIQQVVRGDSAAYFCASSPAEDYGYTFGSGTRLTVV.

Ten or more counts support this clonotype. This rearrangement joins TRBV7-9 to TRBJ1-1, with no clear D. Trimming cost V 5 bases and J 1 base, with 8 bases left between them. The CDR3 totals 13 residues. Germline lookup yields CDR1 SEHNR and CDR2 FQNEAQ (reference sequence). The CDR3 loop reads CASSGVTNTEAFF. CDR3 coding DNA: TGTGCCAGCAGCGGGGTCACGAACACTGAAGCTTTCTTT.

This clonotype has a count of ten or more. The chain uses TRBV4-2 and TRBJ1-4, with 12 bases lining up with TRBD1. Germline loops: CDR1 LGHNA, CDR2 YNFKEQ. This CDR3 is 18 amino acids long. The ends lost 0 bases at V and 7 bases at J; junction bases unmatched: 9. CDR3 nucleotides: TGTGCCAGCAGCCAAGAGGGGACAGGGGGCGTTGAGTTTGAAAAACTGTTTTTT. Translating gives CASSQEGTGGVEFEKLFF.

Ten or more counts support this clonotype. This chain connects TRBV6-6 to TRBJ1-1; TRBD1 matches 8 bases. The germline gives CDR1 MNHNY, CDR2 SVGAGI (reference sequence). Losses at the gene ends were 5 bases for V and 3 bases for J; bases not matched to a gene: 5. The CDR3 extends over 14 amino acids. The DNA of the CDR3 is TGTGCCAGCAGTAACGGACAGGGCTACACTGAAGCTTTCTTT. As protein: CASSNGQGYTEAFF.

This clonotype was recorded many times. The chain combines TRBV7-3 with TRBJ1-6; D is possibly TRBD1 (5 bases). Germline V CDR1 and CDR2: SGHTA, FQGTGA. The CDR3 totals 21 residues. The ends were cut back, 5 bases at V and 0 bases at J, with 26 bases in the middle. The CDR3 DNA sequence: TGTGCCAGCAGCCCACTGGTCCAGAGGGACCCTTCGAGCTCCTATAATTCACCCCTCCACTTT. This encodes CASSPLVQRDPSSSYNSPLHF.

This clonotype was counted many times. This chain connects TRBV18 to TRBJ1-5, with D possibly matching TRBD1 (6 bases). The CDR3 length is 13 residues. V lost 6 bases, J lost 7 bases, and 13 bases lay in between. In germline, CDR1 is KGHSH, CDR2 LQKENI. CDR3 residues: CASSTGWNQPQHF. The CDR3 coding sequence is TGTGCCAGCTCTACAGGGTGGAACCAGCCCCAGCATTTT.

This clonotype has ten or more counts. The rearrangement uses TRBV20-1 and TRBJ1-2, with D perhaps TRBD1 (6 bases). The CDR3 has 15 residues. Trimming pared 5 bases from V and 8 bases from J, leaving 24 bases between. CDR1 and CDR2 from the germline V gene are DFQATT and SNEGSKA (reference sequence). CDR3 DNA: TGCAGTGCTGGAAAGATCAAACAGGGTTTCTGGGGCTACACCTTC. Encoded protein: CSAGKIKQGFWGYTF.

This clonotype was found a few times. This rearrangement joins TRBV6-2 or TRBV6-3 to TRBJ1-2; no clear D. CDR1 is MNHEY and CDR2 is SVGEGT in the germline V gene. V was clipped by 5 bases and J by 2 bases, with 6 bases between them. The CDR3 spans 12 residues. Here the CDR3 reads CASSASNYGYTF. As DNA, the CDR3 is TGTGCCAGCAGTGCGTCGAACTATGGCTACACCTTC.

Ten or more counts support this clonotype. The CDR3 protein is CASSQDQLRTFYEQYF. CDR3 sequence (DNA): TGTGCCAGCAGCCAAGATCAACTCCGGACCTTTTACGAGCAGTACTTC. The chain recombines TRBV4-2 with TRBJ2-7; D ambiguous. The length of the CDR3 is 16 residues. The germline V gene has CDR1 LGHNA and CDR2 YNFKEQ. The V gene lost 0 bases and the J gene lost 4 bases, with 16 bases spanning the gap.

This clonotype has ten or more counts. The chain carries TRBV9 and TRBJ1-1; TRBD1 agrees at 8 bases. Germline trimming cut 4 bases from V and 4 bases from J; bases unmatched to any gene: 9. The germline V gene has CDR1 SGDLS and CDR2 YYNGEE. CDR3 length: 15 amino acids. Here the CDR3 reads CASSPRTGSGTEAFF. CDR3 coding DNA: TGTGCCAGCAGCCCCCGGACAGGGTCTGGCACTGAAGCTTTCTTT. Variable domain in full (rest from reference TRBV9 and TRBJ1-1): DSGVTQTPKHLITATGQRVTLRCSPRSGDLSVYWYQQSLDQGLQFLIQYYNGEERAKGNILERFSAQQFPDLHSELNLSSLELGDSALYFCASSPRTGSGTEAFFGQGTRLTVV.

This clonotype has at least ten counts. The chain uses TRBV10-1 and TRBJ2-3, with 9 bases matching TRBD1. Germline lookup yields CDR1 WNHNN and CDR2 SYGVQD (reference sequence). V trimming: 5 bases; J trimming: 4 bases; junction bases outside the gene matches: 7. The length of the CDR3 is 15 residues. CDR3 DNA sequence: TGCGCCAGCAGTAGAACGGACAGGGGCGCAGATACGCAGTATTTT. It codes for CASSRTDRGADTQYF.

This clonotype was detected many times. This sequence joins TRBV2 and TRBJ2-5, with 8 bases matching TRBD1. Trimming cost V 2 bases and J 2 bases; bases outside gene matches: 10. Germline V gene lookup returns CDR1 SNHLY and CDR2 FYNNEI. CDR3 size: 17 residues. CDR3 DNA: TGTGCCAGCAGTGAACAGGGGGCGGAACGAACTCAAGAGACCCAGTACTTC. The encoded protein is CASSEQGAERTQETQYF.

The chain couples TRBV5-1 to TRBJ2-5, with a tentative D call TRBD2 (5 bases). Trimming left V 7 bases short and J 1 base short, with 14 bases between. Germline V gene sequence: CDR1 SGHRS, CDR2 YFSETQ. The length of the CDR3 is 14 residues. DNA for the CDR3: TGCGCCAGCGGCTCGAGGGTCAGCCAAGAGACCCAGTACTTC. This gives the protein CASGSRVSQETQYF. Variable domain in full (rest from reference TRBV5-1 and TRBJ2-5): KAGVTQTPRYLIKTRGQQVTLSCSPISGHRSVSWYQQTPGQGLQFLFEYFSETQRNKGNFPGRFSGRQFSNSRSEMNVSTLELGDSALYLCASGSRVSQETQYFGPGTRLLVL.

This clonotype appeared many times. This sequence joins TRBV9 and TRBJ2-5; TRBD1 matches 7 bases. This CDR3 is 12 amino acids long. CDR1 SGDLS and CDR2 YYNGEE come from the germline V gene. This chain's CDR3 is CASTGRGETQYF. Here the CDR3 DNA reads TGTGCTTCGACAGGGCGAGGAGAGACCCAGTACTTC.

The sample holds many counts of this clonotype. The rearrangement joins TRBV10-3 to TRBJ1-5; the D is unclear. This CDR3 has 15 residues. From germline, CDR1 is ENHRY and CDR2 SYGVKD. V was cut by 3 bases and J by 0 bases, with 9 bases left in between. The CDR3 is CAISESIYSNQPQHF. The DNA of the CDR3 is TGTGCCATCAGTGAATCCATCTATAGCAATCAGCCCCAGCATTTT.